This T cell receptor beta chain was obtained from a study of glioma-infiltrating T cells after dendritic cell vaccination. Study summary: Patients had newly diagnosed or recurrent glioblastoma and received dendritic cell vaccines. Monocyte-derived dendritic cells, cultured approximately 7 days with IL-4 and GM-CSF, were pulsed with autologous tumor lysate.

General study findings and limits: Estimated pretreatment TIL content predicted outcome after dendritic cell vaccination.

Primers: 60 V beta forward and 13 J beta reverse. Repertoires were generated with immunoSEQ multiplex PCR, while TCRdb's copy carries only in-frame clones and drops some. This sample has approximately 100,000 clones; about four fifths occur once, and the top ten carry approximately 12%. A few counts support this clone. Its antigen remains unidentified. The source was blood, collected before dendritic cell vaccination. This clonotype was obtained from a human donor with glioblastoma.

CDR3: CASSEFGGGTNTGELFF. CDR3 DNA sequence: TGCGCCAGCAGTGAATTTGGGGGGGGCACGAACACCGGGGAGCTGTTTTTT. J is TRBJ2-2 and V is TRBV10-1, with D perhaps matching TRBD2 (7 bases). Germline loops: CDR1 WNHNN, CDR2 SYGVQD (reference sequence). The CDR3 has 17 residues. Trimming took 3 bases from V and 0 from J, leaving 14 bases between them.